These 26 T cell receptor beta chains came from one sample sequenced in a study of shared clonotypes between healthy human individuals. Assay: immunoSEQ multiplex PCR; the TCRdb copy retains only in-frame clones and omits some. The top ten hold 0.13% to 0.15% of the sample, which has about 2,500,000 clones, around nine tenths seen once. Source material: naive CD4+ T cells sorted from blood. Documented subset: CD45RA+ positively selected. The receptors were gathered from a man younger than 35 in good health.

This chain uses TRBV6-1 with TRBJ2-1; D call uncertain. This CDR3 comprises 15 residues. V lost 2 bases and J 0 bases, leaving 8 bases between the germline ends. Germline CDR1 is MNHNS and CDR2 is SASEGT. CDR3 amino acids: CASSEMGSSYNEQFF. The CDR3 nucleotides read TGTGCCAGCAGTGAAATGGGCAGCTCCTACAATGAGCAGTTCTTC.

V and J are TRBV9 and TRBJ1-1; TRBD1 is a possible D gene (6 bases). The CDR3 sequence is 15 residues long. From germline, CDR1 is SGDLS and CDR2 YYNGEE. V was cut by 3 bases and J by 5 bases, with 17 bases left in between. CDR3 nucleotides: TGTGCCAGCAGCGAGGGGGAAACAGGAACTACTGAAGCTTTCTTT. This sequence encodes CASSEGETGTTEAFF.

V gene TRBV4-3 combines with J gene TRBJ2-3; 9 positions agree with TRBD2. J lost 2 bases, V lost 0 bases, and 9 bases had no gene match. The CDR3 loop spans 18 amino acids. From germline, CDR1 is LGHNA and CDR2 YSLEER. The DNA of the CDR3 is TGCGCCAGCAGCCAAGATAGAAGTCTAGCGGGGCTCACAGATACGCAGTATTTT. This encodes CASSQDRSLAGLTDTQYF.

In its sample, this clone was seen a few times. The rearrangement joins TRBV7-2 to TRBJ1-5; D ambiguous. Germline V gives CDR1 SGHTA, CDR2 FQGNSA. The CDR3 runs to 12 residues. V was clipped by 4 bases and J by 3 bases, with 4 bases between them. This chain's CDR3 is CASSSHNQPQHF. CDR3 in DNA: TGTGCCAGCAGCTCCCACAATCAGCCCCAGCATTTT.

Worth noting for this clone: Other DNA sequences in this sample translate to the same CDR3. V gene TRBV30 combines with J gene TRBJ2-7; D may be TRBD2 (6 bases). The germline gives CDR1 GTSNPN, CDR2 SVGIG (reference sequence). The CDR3 contains 14 residues. The ends were cut back, 0 bases at V and 6 bases at J, with 15 bases in the middle. CDR3 loop: CAWSVRRESGEQYF. In nucleotides, the CDR3 is TGTGCCTGGAGTGTAAGGAGGGAATCGGGCGAGCAGTACTTC.

V usage is TRBV7-8 and J usage is TRBJ1-6; D gene unclear. V gave up 5 bases and J gave up 8 bases, with 25 bases separating them. The germline V gene encodes CDR1 SGHVS and CDR2 FQNEAQ. CDR3 length: 18 residues. CDR3: CASSPQAQTWSLYSPLHF. The CDR3 region has the DNA TGTGCCAGCAGCCCCCAAGCCCAGACCTGGTCCCTTTATTCACCCCTCCACTTT.

V usage is TRBV5-6 and J usage is TRBJ2-4; D uncertain. With 0 bases removed from V and 8 bases from J, the gap between germline ends came to 9 bases. This CDR3 is built from 13 residues. Germline V CDR1 and CDR2: SGHDT, YYEEEE. Here the CDR3 DNA reads TGTGCCAGCAGCTTGGGCCCAGTGGACATTCAGTACTTC. Its protein is CASSLGPVDIQYF.

The genes are TRBV28 and TRBJ2-1; the match to TRBD2 covers 9 bases. Per the germline V gene, CDR1 is MDHEN and CDR2 is SYDVKM. V shed 6 bases, J shed 2 bases, and the junction held 5 bases outside the gene matches. This CDR3 is 15 amino acids long. The CDR3 loop is CASSPSGRTYNEQFF. In DNA, the CDR3 is TGTGCCAGCAGCCCAAGCGGGAGGACCTACAATGAGCAGTTCTTC.

The rearrangement links TRBV2 to TRBJ2-7; D is possibly TRBD1 or TRBD2 (5 bases each). V was pared by 5 bases and J by 1 base, with 12 bases between. Germline V gene sequence: CDR1 SNHLY, CDR2 FYNNEI. The length of the CDR3 is 14 residues. The CDR3 spells CASSTQWGSYEQYF. Here the CDR3 DNA reads TGTGCCAGCAGTACGCAGTGGGGGTCCTACGAGCAGTACTTC.

The chain recombines TRBV5-5 with TRBJ1-1; TRBD1 might be the D (5 bases). This CDR3 spans 14 amino acids. The germline V and J ends were trimmed by 0 bases and 4 bases, with 10 bases remaining between them. Germline assignment: CDR1 SGHKS and CDR2 YYEKEE (reference sequence). The CDR3 DNA reads as TGTGCCAGCAGCTTGGTTCAGGGAATCACTGAAGCTTTCTTT. Encoded protein: CASSLVQGITEAFF.

V is TRBV11-3 and J is TRBJ2-2, with D tentatively TRBD1 (5 bases). The germline V and J ends were trimmed by 5 bases and 6 bases, with 7 bases remaining between them. This CDR3 has 12 amino acids. Germline V gene data show CDR1 as SGHNT and CDR2 as YENEEA. CDR3 bases: TGTGCCAGCAGCCCAGGGCCCGGGGAGCTGTTTTTT. Translating gives CASSPGPGELFF.

The chain has TRBV18 and TRBJ2-1; 7 bases line up with TRBD2. Trimming took 4 bases from V and 5 from J; bases not matched to a gene: 2. The CDR3 is 13 residues long. The germline V gene has CDR1 KGHSH and CDR2 LQKENI. This chain's CDR3 is CASSQSGNNEQFF. Written as DNA, the CDR3 is TGTGCCAGCTCACAGAGCGGGAACAATGAGCAGTTCTTC. The full variable domain, with the rest looked up from reference TRBV18 and TRBJ2-1, is NAGVMQNPRHLVRRRGQEARLRCSPMKGHSHVYWYRQLPEEGLKFMVYLQKENIIDESGMPKERFSAEFPKEGPSILRIQQVVRGDSAAYFCASSQSGNNEQFFGPGTRLTVL.

As DNA, the CDR3 is TGTGCCAGCACCCTAACGTCGGGGGCAAGGATCTATGGCTACACCTTC. It specifies CASTLTSGARIYGYTF. The V and J genes are TRBV7-2 and TRBJ1-2; possibly TRBD1 for D (6 bases). The V end was cut by 7 bases, the J end by 4 bases, with 22 bases between. Germline values: CDR1 SGHTA, CDR2 FQGNSA. The CDR3 consists of 16 residues.

The chain recombines TRBV10-2 with TRBJ1-4; D is unclear. The CDR3 spans 14 residues. V lost 6 bases to trimming and J lost 3 bases, with 11 bases between them. CDR1 is WSHSY and CDR2 is SAAADI in the germline V gene. CDR3 sequence reads: CASREGWSNEKLFF. The CDR3 DNA follows: TGCGCCAGCAGAGAGGGCTGGTCTAATGAAAAACTGTTTTTT.

The rearrangement links TRBV11-2 to TRBJ2-7; D possibly corresponds to TRBD2 (6 bases). The CDR3 extends over 16 amino acids. Trimming left V 0 bases short and J 3 bases short, with 15 bases between. CDR1 SGHAT and CDR2 FQNNGV come from the germline V gene. CDR3 amino acids: CASSLDGIAVYYEQYF. In DNA form, the CDR3 reads TGTGCCAGCAGCTTAGATGGGATAGCGGTGTACTACGAGCAGTACTTC.

V is TRBV6-1 and J is TRBJ2-5; 7 positions agree with TRBD2. V was clipped by 8 bases and J by 5 bases; unmatched bases: 8. CDR1 and CDR2 (germline): MNHNS, SASEGT. The CDR3 is 13 residues long. Here the CDR3 reads CASRRGSPETQYF. The CDR3 nucleotides are TGTGCCAGCCGGCGCGGGAGTCCGGAGACCCAGTACTTC.

The rearrangement links TRBV5-4 to TRBJ2-5; D is uncertain. Germline V CDR1 and CDR2: SGHNT, YYREEE (reference sequence). V was trimmed by 7 bases and J by 5 bases, leaving 15 bases between them. The CDR3 has 13 amino acids. The CDR3: CASAFRARETQYF. The CDR3 region has the DNA TGTGCCAGCGCCTTCCGGGCGCGGGAGACCCAGTACTTC.

Details on this clone: At the DNA level, this CDR3 is encoded by other sequences in the same sample as well. V gene TRBV30 combines with J gene TRBJ1-5; D call uncertain. The CDR3 contains 13 residues. Germline V gene data show CDR1 as GTSNPN and CDR2 as SVGIG (reference sequence). V was cut by 2 bases and J by 6 bases, with 11 bases left in between. The CDR3 loop is CAWSSGSGQPQHF. The CDR3, as DNA: TGTGCCTGGAGTTCCGGGTCCGGTCAGCCCCAGCATTTT.

This chain links TRBV28 with TRBJ2-1, with TRBD1 identical over 7 bases. V lost 3 bases and J lost 1; bases outside the gene matches: 6. There are 16 residues in the CDR3. The germline CDR1 and CDR2 sequences are MDHEN and SYDVKM. The CDR3 DNA reads TGTGCCAGCAGTTTCTTGGACAGGCAATCCTACAATGAGCAGTTCTTC. This sequence encodes CASSFLDRQSYNEQFF. Together with reference TRBV28 and TRBJ2-1, the CDR3 gives the full variable domain: DVKVTQSSRYLVKRTGEKVFLECVQDMDHENMFWYRQDPGLGLRLIYFSYDVKMKEKGDIPEGYSVSREKKERFSLILESASTNQTSMYLCASSFLDRQSYNEQFFGPGTRLTVL.

The rearrangement uses TRBV9 and TRBJ1-1; 12 bases line up with TRBD1. CDR1 and CDR2 from the germline V gene are SGDLS and YYNGEE. The CDR3 consists of 18 residues. Germline trimming cut 3 bases from V and 3 bases from J; bases unmatched to any gene: 12. In nucleotides, the CDR3 is TGTGCCAGCAGCGCTTACGGGACAGGGGGCGCAAGGGACACTGAAGCTTTCTTT. It is translated as CASSAYGTGGARDTEAFF. The full variable domain, in which reference TRBV9 and TRBJ1-1 provide the parts outside the CDR3, is DSGVTQTPKHLITATGQRVTLRCSPRSGDLSVYWYQQSLDQGLQFLIQYYNGEERAKGNILERFSAQQFPDLHSELNLSSLELGDSALYFCASSAYGTGGARDTEAFFGQGTRLTVV.

The chain combines TRBV18 with TRBJ2-7; D is possibly TRBD1 (6 bases). The germline V and J ends were trimmed by 0 bases and 7 bases, with 13 bases remaining between them. This CDR3 is 14 amino acids long. The germline V gene has CDR1 KGHSH and CDR2 LQKENI. Written as DNA, the CDR3 is TGTGCCAGCTCACCACCCACAGGGTCGGGGGAGCAGTACTTC. The encoded protein is CASSPPTGSGEQYF.

The rearrangement links TRBV7-2 to TRBJ2-7, with TRBD2 identical over 10 bases. Germline V lookup: CDR1 SGHTA, CDR2 FQGNSA. This CDR3 has 15 amino acids. J lost 4 bases, V lost 6 bases, and 9 bases had no gene match. Here the CDR3 reads CASRLSLAGEYEQYF. In DNA form, the CDR3 reads TGTGCCAGCAGGCTTAGCCTAGCGGGAGAGTACGAGCAGTACTTC. The variable domain in full, completed from reference TRBV7-2 and TRBJ2-7, reads GAGVSQSPSNKVTEKGKDVELRCDPISGHTALYWYRQSLGQGLEFLIYFQGNSAPDKSGLPSDRFSAERTGGSVSTLTIQRTQQEDSAVYLCASRLSLAGEYEQYFGPGTRLTVT.

The chain employs TRBV30 and TRBJ1-4, with 8 bases aligning to TRBD1. The trim removed 3 bases at V and 5 bases at J, leaving 5 bases unmatched. This CDR3 spans 14 amino acids. Germline values: CDR1 GTSNPN, CDR2 SVGIG (reference sequence). CDR3 DNA sequence: TGTGCCTGGAGACAGGGGGGGAGGAATGAAAAACTGTTTTTT. Translated: CAWRQGGRNEKLFF.

The chain joins TRBV10-2 to TRBJ2-2; D is perhaps TRBD1 (6 bases). Germline loops: CDR1 WSHSY, CDR2 SAAADI. V was pared by 3 bases and J by 6 bases, with 11 bases between. The CDR3 spans 14 residues. This chain's CDR3 is CASSEYRAAGELFF. Here the CDR3 DNA reads TGCGCCAGCAGTGAATACAGGGCTGCCGGGGAGCTGTTTTTT.

This sequence joins TRBV5-6 and TRBJ2-5; possibly TRBD1 or TRBD2 for D (5 bases each). V was trimmed by 0 bases and J by 0 bases, leaving 9 bases between them. The CDR3 sequence is 15 residues long. Germline V CDR1 and CDR2: SGHDT, YYEEEE. CDR3 DNA: TGTGCCAGCAGCTTGGCGGGGACGAACCAAGAGACCCAGTACTTC. Translated: CASSLAGTNQETQYF.

This chain joins TRBV27 and TRBJ1-1, with D hard to call. CDR1 MNHEY and CDR2 SMNVEV come from the germline V gene (reference sequence). The CDR3 extends over 15 amino acids. Trimming removed 5 bases at V and 5 bases at J, with 18 bases between. CDR3 amino acids: CASSLTRSGPTEAFF. DNA for the CDR3: TGTGCCAGCAGTCTCACGCGGTCGGGCCCGACTGAAGCTTTCTTT.